This TCR beta chain was captured in a study of blood T cells in healthy people across ages. The study's findings and limits: No one knew whether donors had CMV, which possibly confounded expanded clonotype changes.

V shed 4 bases and J shed 0 bases, with 15 bases lying between them. Germline V gene lookup returns CDR1 LGHNT and CDR2 FRNRAP. This CDR3 is 16 amino acids long. In regard to this clonotype: What it binds is not known.

A second PCR, run for about 7 to 11 cycles, used a sample-barcoded 5' primer plus a J-beta primer mix. Each CDR3 protein gets one entry after TCRdb re-called the 5' RACE reads with MiXCR. The sample records hundreds of thousands of distinct CDR3 sequences, 40% to 65% being singletons. What was sequenced was blood. This clonotype was sampled from a woman over 75 in good health. This chain connects TRBV12-5 to TRBJ2-5; possibly TRBD2 for D (5 bases). DNA for the CDR3: TGTGCTAGTGGTTGGCAAGAGGGATTGTACCAAGAGACCCAGTACTTC. Protein product: CASGWQEGLYQETQYF.